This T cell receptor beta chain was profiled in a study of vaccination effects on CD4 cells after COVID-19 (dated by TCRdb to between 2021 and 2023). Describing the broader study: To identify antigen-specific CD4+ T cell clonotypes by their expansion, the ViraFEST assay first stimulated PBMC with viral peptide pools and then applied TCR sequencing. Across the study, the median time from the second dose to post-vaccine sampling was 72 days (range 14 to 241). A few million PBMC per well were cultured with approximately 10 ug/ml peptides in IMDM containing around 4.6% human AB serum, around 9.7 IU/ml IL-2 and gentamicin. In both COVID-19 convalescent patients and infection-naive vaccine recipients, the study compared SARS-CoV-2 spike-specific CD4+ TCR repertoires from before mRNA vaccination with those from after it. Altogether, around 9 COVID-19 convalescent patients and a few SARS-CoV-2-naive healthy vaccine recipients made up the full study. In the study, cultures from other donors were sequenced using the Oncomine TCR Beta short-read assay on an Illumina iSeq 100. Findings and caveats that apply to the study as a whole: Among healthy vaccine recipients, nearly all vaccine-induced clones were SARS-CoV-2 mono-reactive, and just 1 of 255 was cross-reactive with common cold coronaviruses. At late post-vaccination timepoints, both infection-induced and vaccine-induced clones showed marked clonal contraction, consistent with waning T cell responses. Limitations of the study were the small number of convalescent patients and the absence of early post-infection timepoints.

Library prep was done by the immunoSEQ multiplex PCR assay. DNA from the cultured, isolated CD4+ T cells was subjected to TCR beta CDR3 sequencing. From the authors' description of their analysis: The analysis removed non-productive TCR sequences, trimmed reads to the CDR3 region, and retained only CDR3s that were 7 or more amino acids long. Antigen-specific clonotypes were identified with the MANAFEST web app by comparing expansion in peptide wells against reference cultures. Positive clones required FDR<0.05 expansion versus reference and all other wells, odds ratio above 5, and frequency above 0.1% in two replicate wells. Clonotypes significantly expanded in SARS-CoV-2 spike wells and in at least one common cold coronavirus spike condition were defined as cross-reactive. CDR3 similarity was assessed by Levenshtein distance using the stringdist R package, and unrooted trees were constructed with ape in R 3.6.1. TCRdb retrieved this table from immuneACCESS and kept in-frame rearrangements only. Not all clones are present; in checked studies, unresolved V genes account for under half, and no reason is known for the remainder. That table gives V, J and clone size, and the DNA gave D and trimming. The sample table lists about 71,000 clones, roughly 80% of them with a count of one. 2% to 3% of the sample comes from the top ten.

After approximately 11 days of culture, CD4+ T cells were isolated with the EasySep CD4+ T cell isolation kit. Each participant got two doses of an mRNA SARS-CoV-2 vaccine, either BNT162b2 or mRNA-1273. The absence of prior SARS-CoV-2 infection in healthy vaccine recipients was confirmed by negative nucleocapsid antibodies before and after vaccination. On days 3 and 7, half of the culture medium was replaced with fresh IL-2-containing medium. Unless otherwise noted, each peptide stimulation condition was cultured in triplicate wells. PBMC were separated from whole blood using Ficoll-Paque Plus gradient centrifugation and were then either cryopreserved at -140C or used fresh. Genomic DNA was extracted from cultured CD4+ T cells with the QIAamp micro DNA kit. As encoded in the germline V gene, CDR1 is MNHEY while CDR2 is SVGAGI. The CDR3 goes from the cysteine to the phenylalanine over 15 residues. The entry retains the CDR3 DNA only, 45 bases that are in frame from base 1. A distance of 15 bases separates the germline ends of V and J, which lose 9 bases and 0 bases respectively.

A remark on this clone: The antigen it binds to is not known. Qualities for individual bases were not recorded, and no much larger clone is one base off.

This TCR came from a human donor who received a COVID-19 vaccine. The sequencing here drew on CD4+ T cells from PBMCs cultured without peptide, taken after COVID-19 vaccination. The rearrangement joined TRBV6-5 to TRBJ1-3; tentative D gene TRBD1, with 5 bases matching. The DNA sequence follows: TGTGCCAGTCGGGCGACGGGACGCTCTGGAAACACCATATATTTT. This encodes CASRATGRSGNTIYF.